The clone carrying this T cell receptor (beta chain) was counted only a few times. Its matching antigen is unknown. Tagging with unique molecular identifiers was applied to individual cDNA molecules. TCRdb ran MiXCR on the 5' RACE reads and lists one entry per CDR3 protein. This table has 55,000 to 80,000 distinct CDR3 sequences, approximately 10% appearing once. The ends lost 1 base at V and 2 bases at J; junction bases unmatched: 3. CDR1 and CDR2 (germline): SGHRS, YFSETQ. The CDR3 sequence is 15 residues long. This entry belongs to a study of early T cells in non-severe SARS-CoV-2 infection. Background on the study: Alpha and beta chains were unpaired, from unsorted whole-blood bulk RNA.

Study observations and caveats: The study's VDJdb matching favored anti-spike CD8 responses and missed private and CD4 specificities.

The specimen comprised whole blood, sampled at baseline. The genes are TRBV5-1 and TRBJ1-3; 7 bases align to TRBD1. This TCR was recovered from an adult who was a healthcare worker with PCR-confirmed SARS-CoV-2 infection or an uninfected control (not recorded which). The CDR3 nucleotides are TGCGCCAGCAGCTTGAGAAGGGGGCCTGGAAACACCATATATTTT. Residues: CASSLRRGPGNTIYF.